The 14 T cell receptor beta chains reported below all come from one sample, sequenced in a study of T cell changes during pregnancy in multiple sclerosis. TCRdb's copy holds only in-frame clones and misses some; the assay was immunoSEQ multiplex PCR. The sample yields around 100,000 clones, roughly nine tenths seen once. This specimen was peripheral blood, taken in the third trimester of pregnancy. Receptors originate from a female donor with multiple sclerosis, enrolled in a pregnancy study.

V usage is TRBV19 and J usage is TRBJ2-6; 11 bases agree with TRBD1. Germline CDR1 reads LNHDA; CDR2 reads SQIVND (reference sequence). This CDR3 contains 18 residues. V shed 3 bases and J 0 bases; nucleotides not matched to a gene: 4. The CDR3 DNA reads TGTGCCAGTAGTATTGGTGGGACAGGGGGCTCTGGGGCCAACGTCCTGACTTTC. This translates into CASSIGGTGGSGANVLTF.

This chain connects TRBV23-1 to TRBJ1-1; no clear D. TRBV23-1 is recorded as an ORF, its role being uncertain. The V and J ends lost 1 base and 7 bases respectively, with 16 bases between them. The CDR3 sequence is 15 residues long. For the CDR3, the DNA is TGCGCCAGCAGTCAATTTCCGCACAGTTCGAATGAAGCTTTCTTT. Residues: CASSQFPHSSNEAFF.

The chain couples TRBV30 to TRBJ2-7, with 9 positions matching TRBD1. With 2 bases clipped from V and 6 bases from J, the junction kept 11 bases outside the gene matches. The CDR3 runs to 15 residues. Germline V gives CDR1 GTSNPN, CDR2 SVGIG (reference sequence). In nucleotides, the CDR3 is TGTGCCTGGAGTCCTTCGGACAGGGGTTTGGCCGAGCAGTACTTC. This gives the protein CAWSPSDRGLAEQYF.

CDR3 protein: CASSEPWAGGVTGELFF. In nucleotides, the CDR3 is TGCGCCAGCAGTGAGCCCTGGGCAGGGGGCGTCACCGGGGAGCTGTTTTTT. This chain links TRBV10-2 with TRBJ2-2, with TRBD1 matching over 8 bases. Trimming at V came to 2 bases and at J to 4 bases, leaving 9 bases not matched to a gene. CDR1 is WSHSY, CDR2 SAAADI, per germline. The CDR3 extends over 17 amino acids.

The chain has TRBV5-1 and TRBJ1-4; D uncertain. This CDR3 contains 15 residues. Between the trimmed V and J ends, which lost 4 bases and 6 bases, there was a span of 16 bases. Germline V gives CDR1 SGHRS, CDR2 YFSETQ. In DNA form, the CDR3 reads TGCGCCAGCAGCCCCCGGAGGGATCCCTATGAAAAACTGTTTTTT. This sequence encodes CASSPRRDPYEKLFF.

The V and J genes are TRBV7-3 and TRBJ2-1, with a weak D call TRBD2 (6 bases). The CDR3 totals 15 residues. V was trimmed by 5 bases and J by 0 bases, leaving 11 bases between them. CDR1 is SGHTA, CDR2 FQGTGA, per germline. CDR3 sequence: CASSADGGSYNEQFF. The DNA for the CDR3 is TGTGCCAGCAGCGCTGACGGGGGCTCCTACAATGAGCAGTTCTTC.

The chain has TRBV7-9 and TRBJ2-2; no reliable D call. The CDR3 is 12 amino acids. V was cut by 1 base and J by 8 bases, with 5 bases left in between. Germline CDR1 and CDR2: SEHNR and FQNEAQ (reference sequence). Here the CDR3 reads CASSLVHGELFF. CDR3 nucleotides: TGTGCCAGCAGCTTAGTCCATGGGGAGCTGTTTTTT.

CDR3 DNA sequence: TGCGCCAGCAGCTCCTGGGGGGGGCTTGGTGAAAAACTGTTTTTT. This codes for CASSSWGGLGEKLFF. This chain links TRBV5-1 with TRBJ1-4, with a possible D match to TRBD1 (6 bases). The V gene lost 3 bases and the J gene lost 7 bases, with 16 bases spanning the gap. This CDR3 contains 15 residues. Germline V gives CDR1 SGHRS, CDR2 YFSETQ.

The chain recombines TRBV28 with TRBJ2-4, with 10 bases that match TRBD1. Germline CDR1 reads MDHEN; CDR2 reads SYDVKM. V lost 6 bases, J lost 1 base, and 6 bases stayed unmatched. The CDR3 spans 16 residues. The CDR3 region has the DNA TGTGCCAGCAGAGAACGGGACAGGGGTGCCAAAAACATTCAGTACTTC. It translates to CASRERDRGAKNIQYF.

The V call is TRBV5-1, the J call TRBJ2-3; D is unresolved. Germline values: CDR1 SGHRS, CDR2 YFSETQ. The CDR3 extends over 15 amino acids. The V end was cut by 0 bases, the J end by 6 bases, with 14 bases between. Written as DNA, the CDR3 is TGCGCCAGCAGCTTGGCCGTCGCTCTTCGGGATACGCAGTATTTT. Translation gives CASSLAVALRDTQYF.

The CDR3 region is CASSASTGRPETQYF. CDR3 nucleotide sequence: TGTGCCAGCAGCGCATCGACAGGGAGGCCGGAGACCCAGTACTTC. The chain carries TRBV9 and TRBJ2-5, with D perhaps matching TRBD1 (7 bases). The germline V gene encodes CDR1 SGDLS and CDR2 YYNGEE. This CDR3 region has 15 residues. V dropped 3 bases and J dropped 5 bases, with 17 bases sitting between them.

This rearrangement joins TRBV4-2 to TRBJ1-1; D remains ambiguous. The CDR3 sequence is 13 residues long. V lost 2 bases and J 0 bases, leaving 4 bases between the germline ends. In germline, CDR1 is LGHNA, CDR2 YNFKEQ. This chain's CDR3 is CASSQQMNTEAFF. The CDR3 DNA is TGTGCCAGCAGCCAACAGATGAACACTGAAGCTTTCTTT.

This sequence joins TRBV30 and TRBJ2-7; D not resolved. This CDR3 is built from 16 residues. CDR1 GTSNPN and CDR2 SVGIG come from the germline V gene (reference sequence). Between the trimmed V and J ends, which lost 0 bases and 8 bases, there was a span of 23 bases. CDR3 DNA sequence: TGTGCCTGGAGTGTACAGTCTTGGCAGATCTCCGCCCAGCAGTACTTC. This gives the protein CAWSVQSWQISAQQYF.

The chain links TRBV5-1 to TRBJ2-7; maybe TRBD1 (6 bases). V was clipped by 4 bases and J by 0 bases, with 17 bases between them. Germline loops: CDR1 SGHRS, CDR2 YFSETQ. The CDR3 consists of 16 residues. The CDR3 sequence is CASSIFPDRPSYEQYF. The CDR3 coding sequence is TGCGCCAGCAGCATCTTTCCCGACAGGCCCTCCTACGAGCAGTACTTC.